This TCR beta chain was identified during a study of T cell repertoires in cytomegalovirus infection. For the study at large: CMV infection together with matching HLA type was indicated by public TCR beta signatures. Overall study results and limits: In two of eight donors, the top clonotype was HLA-C-restricted CMV-specific. Accumulated public TCR beta family frequency recognized individuals carrying CMV together with the relevant HLA.

CDR1 is SNHLY and CDR2 is FYNNEI in the germline V gene. This CDR3 has 13 residues. V was shortened by 9 bases and J by 2 bases, with 13 bases between the two germline ends. Note on this clonotype: Its antigen is undetermined.

Each CDR3 protein is one row after TCRdb ran MiXCR on the reads. The sample records some 700,000 distinct CDR3 sequences, about a third being singletons. This clonotype originated in a human donor in good health (CMV status not recorded). Some clones in this sample may be carry-over from other donors' samples. Specimen: PBMCs. This chain uses TRBV2 with TRBJ1-1; D is unclear. The CDR3 bases are TGTGCCAGGGGATTGCTCGAAAACACTGAAGCTTTCTTT. Its protein product is CARGLLENTEAFF.